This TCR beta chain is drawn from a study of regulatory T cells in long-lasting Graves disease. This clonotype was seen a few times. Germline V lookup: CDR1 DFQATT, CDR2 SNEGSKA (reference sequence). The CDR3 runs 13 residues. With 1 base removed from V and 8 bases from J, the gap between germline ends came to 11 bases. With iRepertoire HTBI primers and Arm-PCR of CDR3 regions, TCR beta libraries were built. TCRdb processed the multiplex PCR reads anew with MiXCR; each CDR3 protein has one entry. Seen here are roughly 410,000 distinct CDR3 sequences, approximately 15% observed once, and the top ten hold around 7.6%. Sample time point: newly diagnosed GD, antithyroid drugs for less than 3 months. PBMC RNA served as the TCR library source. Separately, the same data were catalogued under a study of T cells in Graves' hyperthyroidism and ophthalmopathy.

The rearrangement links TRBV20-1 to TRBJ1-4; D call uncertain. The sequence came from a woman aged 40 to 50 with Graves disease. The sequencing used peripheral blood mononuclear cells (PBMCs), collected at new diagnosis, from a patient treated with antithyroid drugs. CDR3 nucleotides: TGCAGTGCTAGAGTCGGACGAGGGGAAAAACTGTTTTTT. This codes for CSARVGRGEKLFF.